The 20 T cell receptor beta chains below come from one sample, sequenced in a study of T cell changes during pregnancy in multiple sclerosis. The assay was immunoSEQ multiplex PCR, and TCRdb's table has in-frame clones only and misses some. The data show 68,000 or so clones, roughly nine tenths seen once. The source material was peripheral blood, sampled in the second trimester of pregnancy. Receptor source: a female donor in good health, enrolled as a control in a pregnancy study.

The genes are TRBV28 and TRBJ1-4, with D unclear. Between the trimmed V and J ends, which lost 3 bases and 0 bases, there was a span of 5 bases. Germline values: CDR1 MDHEN, CDR2 SYDVKM. This CDR3 is built from 14 residues. CDR3 DNA: TGTGCCAGCAGTTTCCGGGCAACTAATGAAAAACTGTTTTTT. Encoded protein: CASSFRATNEKLFF.

This chain connects TRBV28 to TRBJ2-1; the match to TRBD2 covers 11 bases. Germline trimming cut 6 bases from V and 1 base from J; bases unmatched to any gene: 2. The CDR3 spans 15 residues. Germline loops: CDR1 MDHEN, CDR2 SYDVKM. The CDR3 nucleotides are TGTGCCAGCAGACTAGCGGGAGTGTCCTACAATGAGCAGTTCTTC. It specifies CASRLAGVSYNEQFF.

The chain uses TRBV5-4 and TRBJ2-2, with TRBD1 as a possible D gene (5 bases). Trimming took 0 bases from V and 0 from J, leaving 9 bases between them. Germline lookup yields CDR1 SGHNT and CDR2 YYREEE (reference sequence). This CDR3 comprises 16 residues. The DNA of the CDR3 is TGTGCCAGCAGCTTGGGTAGGGGATCGAACACCGGGGAGCTGTTTTTT. Its translation: CASSLGRGSNTGELFF. The full variable domain, completed using reference TRBV5-4 and TRBJ2-2, is ETGVTQSPTHLIKTRGQQVTLRCSSQSGHNTVSWYQQALGQGPQFIFQYYREEENGRGNFPPRFSGLQFPNYSSELNVNALELDDSALYLCASSLGRGSNTGELFFGEGSRLTVL.

This chain connects TRBV5-1 to TRBJ2-5, with a tentative D call TRBD1 (6 bases). Trimming pared 3 bases from V and 4 bases from J, leaving 13 bases between. CDR3 size: 14 residues. The germline CDR1 and CDR2 sequences are SGHRS and YFSETQ. Written as DNA, the CDR3 is TGCGCCAGCAGCTCCACAGGGTCCGCAGAGACCCAGTACTTC. Residues: CASSSTGSAETQYF.

This clone was counted a single time. V and J are TRBV7-8 and TRBJ2-3, with 11 bases fitting TRBD2. The germline V gene has CDR1 SGHVS and CDR2 FQNEAQ. V shed 2 bases, J shed 6 bases, and the junction held 4 bases outside the gene matches. This CDR3 is 15 amino acids long. This chain's CDR3 is CASSLKLAGVDTQYF. The DNA for the CDR3 is TGTGCCAGCAGCTTAAAACTAGCGGGAGTTGATACGCAGTATTTT. Based on the CDR3 plus reference TRBV7-8 and TRBJ2-3, the full variable domain is GAGVSQSPRYKVAKRGQDVALRCDPISGHVSLFWYQQALGQGPEFLTYFQNEAQLDKSGLPSDRFFAERPEGSVSTLKIQRTQQEDSAVYLCASSLKLAGVDTQYFGPGTRLTVL.

The chain is built from TRBV7-8 and TRBJ1-5; D unresolved. The ends were cut back, 0 bases at V and 7 bases at J, with 16 bases in the middle. Germline V gene data show CDR1 as SGHVS and CDR2 as FQNEAQ. The CDR3 length is 16 residues. The CDR3, as DNA: TGTGCCAGCAGCTTAGCGCCAGGCGGGAGGAGCCAGCCCCAGCATTTT. Amino acid sequence: CASSLAPGGRSQPQHF. Full variable domain (outside the CDR3, taken from reference TRBV7-8 and TRBJ1-5): GAGVSQSPRYKVAKRGQDVALRCDPISGHVSLFWYQQALGQGPEFLTYFQNEAQLDKSGLPSDRFFAERPEGSVSTLKIQRTQQEDSAVYLCASSLAPGGRSQPQHFGDGTRLSIL.

This clone was seen a handful of times. The CDR3 loop is CATTSRTALNYGYTF. The CDR3 DNA follows: TGTGCCACCACTTCCCGGACAGCACTTAACTATGGCTACACCTTC. This chain links TRBV2 with TRBJ1-2; the D gene is possibly TRBD1 (6 bases). The CDR3 is 15 residues long. The ends were cut back, 10 bases at V and 1 base at J, with 19 bases in the middle. Germline V CDR1 and CDR2: SNHLY, FYNNEI.

This chain connects TRBV15 to TRBJ1-2; unclear D gene. This CDR3 is 15 amino acids long. Germline V gene lookup returns CDR1 LNHNV and CDR2 YYDKDF (reference sequence). Trimming cost V 1 base and J 0 bases, with 9 bases left between them. CDR3 loop: CATSRGGATNYGYTF. The CDR3 region has the DNA TGTGCCACCAGCAGAGGGGGAGCAACTAACTATGGCTACACCTTC.

V gene TRBV2 combines with J gene TRBJ2-2, with TRBD2 as a possible D gene (5 bases). Germline V lookup: CDR1 SNHLY, CDR2 FYNNEI. Trimming pared 5 bases from V and 0 bases from J, leaving 10 bases between. The CDR3 loop spans 15 amino acids. CDR3 loop: CASSYPGTNTGELFF. Written as DNA, the CDR3 is TGTGCCAGCAGTTATCCGGGGACGAACACCGGGGAGCTGTTTTTT.

The chain has TRBV18 and TRBJ2-1, with 8 bases identical to TRBD2. V lost 6 bases, J lost 1 base, and 20 bases stayed unmatched. Germline-derived CDR1 and CDR2 are KGHSH and LQKENI. The CDR3 has 20 residues. The CDR3: CASSHTHGTSKSLSYNEQFF. The CDR3 DNA sequence: TGTGCCAGCTCTCATACTCACGGGACTAGTAAGTCTTTGTCCTACAATGAGCAGTTCTTC.

The chain uses TRBV27 and TRBJ1-6, with D uncertain. This CDR3 has 15 residues. The germline CDR1 and CDR2 sequences are MNHEY and SMNVEV (reference sequence). The V gene lost 8 bases and the J gene lost 0 bases, with 11 bases spanning the gap. The CDR3 region has the DNA TGTGCCAGCTCCCCAAGGAGCTCCTATAATTCACCCCTCCACTTT. It yields the protein CASSPRSSYNSPLHF.

This sequence joins TRBV28 and TRBJ2-7, with TRBD1 matching 8 bases. Trimming at V came to 8 bases and at J to 2 bases, leaving 11 bases not matched to a gene. The CDR3 is 15 residues long. Germline V lookup: CDR1 MDHEN, CDR2 SYDVKM. This chain's CDR3 is CASGLGQGLTYEQYF. Written as DNA, the CDR3 is TGTGCCAGCGGCCTAGGACAGGGCCTAACCTACGAGCAGTACTTC.

This chain links TRBV18 with TRBJ2-7; 10 bases agree with TRBD2. The CDR3 runs to 17 residues. The germline V gene encodes CDR1 KGHSH and CDR2 LQKENI. V dropped 3 bases and J dropped 0; count of bases not matched to a gene: 8. CDR3: CASSPVTSGESSYEQYF. The CDR3 nucleotides are TGTGCCAGCTCACCGGTTACTAGCGGGGAGAGCTCCTACGAGCAGTACTTC.

V gene TRBV10-2 combines with J gene TRBJ1-4; a weak D match, TRBD1 (6 bases). Germline V gives CDR1 WSHSY, CDR2 SAAADI. Trimming removed 2 bases at V and 5 bases at J, with 12 bases between. CDR3 length: 15 amino acids. DNA for the CDR3: TGCGCCAGCAGTGAGACGACAGGTGGCAATGAAAAACTGTTTTTT. This encodes CASSETTGGNEKLFF.

The chain links TRBV5-8 to TRBJ1-5; D may be TRBD1 (5 bases). CDR1 and CDR2 from the germline V gene are SGHTS and YDEGEE. The CDR3 runs 14 residues. V lost 4 bases and J 7 bases, leaving 15 bases between the germline ends. CDR3 nucleotides: TGTGCCAGCAGCCCGTGGGGGGTAGGCCAGCCCCAGCATTTT. Encoded protein: CASSPWGVGQPQHF.

This clone was picked up one time. The J gene is TRBJ2-7, the V gene TRBV2, with 7 bases matching TRBD1. The V gene end was trimmed by 6 bases and the J gene end by 6 bases; junction bases not matched to a gene: 8. Germline-derived CDR1 and CDR2 are SNHLY and FYNNEI. The CDR3 is 13 amino acids. In DNA form, the CDR3 reads TGTGCCAGCAGCGTAGACAGGGTAGGCGAGCAGTACTTC. Translated, it gives CASSVDRVGEQYF.

The V call is TRBV4-1, the J call TRBJ1-4, with D unresolved. The CDR3 spans 14 residues. The germline V gene encodes CDR1 MGHRA and CDR2 YSYEKL. V was cut by 2 bases and J by 8 bases, with 12 bases left in between. The CDR3: CASSQIGLGEKLFF. In DNA, the CDR3 is TGCGCCAGCAGCCAAATAGGACTGGGGGAAAAACTGTTTTTT.

The chain joins TRBV7-9 to TRBJ1-4; 12 nucleotides match TRBD1. V trimming: 8 bases; J trimming: 10 bases; junction bases outside the gene matches: 5. The V gene's germline CDR1 is SEHNR and CDR2 FQNEAQ (reference sequence). CDR3 length equals 13 residues. Written as DNA, the CDR3 is TGTGCCAGCGGGGGACAGGGGGCGCGAAAACTGTTTTTT. Translated, it gives CASGGQGARKLFF. Full variable domain (outside the CDR3, taken from reference TRBV7-9 and TRBJ1-4): DTGVSQNPRHKITKRGQNVTFRCDPISEHNRLYWYRQTLGQGPEFLTYFQNEAQLEKSRLLSDRFSAERPKGSFSTLEIQRTEQGDSAMYLCASGGQGARKLFFGSGTQLSVL.

V usage is TRBV5-1 and J usage is TRBJ1-3, with 9 bases matching TRBD1. The trim removed 10 bases at V and 5 bases at J, leaving 7 bases unmatched. The CDR3 contains 13 residues. Germline V gives CDR1 SGHRS, CDR2 YFSETQ. CDR3 loop: CASKGQGRNTIYF. The CDR3 bases are TGCGCCTCCAAGGGACAGGGCAGAAACACCATATATTTT.

The V gene is TRBV19, the J gene TRBJ2-3, with D possibly TRBD2 on 5 matching bases. V gave up 5 bases and J gave up 4 bases, with 13 bases separating them. The germline gives CDR1 LNHDA, CDR2 SQIVND (reference sequence). This CDR3 comprises 14 residues. The CDR3 loop reads CASSLPSGADTQYF. The CDR3 nucleotides are TGTGCCAGTAGTCTCCCCAGCGGCGCAGATACGCAGTATTTT.